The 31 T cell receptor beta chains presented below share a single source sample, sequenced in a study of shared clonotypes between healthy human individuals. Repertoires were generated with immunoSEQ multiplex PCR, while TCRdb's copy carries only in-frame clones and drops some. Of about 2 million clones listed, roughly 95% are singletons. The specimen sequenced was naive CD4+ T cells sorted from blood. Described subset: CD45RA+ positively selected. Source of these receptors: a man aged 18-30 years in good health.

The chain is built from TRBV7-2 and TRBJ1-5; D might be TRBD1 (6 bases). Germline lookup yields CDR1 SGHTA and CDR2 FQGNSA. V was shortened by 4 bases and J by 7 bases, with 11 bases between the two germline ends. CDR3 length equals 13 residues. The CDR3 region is CASSSDDRQPQHF. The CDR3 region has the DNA TGTGCCAGCAGCTCCGACGACAGGCAGCCCCAGCATTTT. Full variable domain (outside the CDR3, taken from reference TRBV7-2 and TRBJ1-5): GAGVSQSPSNKVTEKGKDVELRCDPISGHTALYWYRQSLGQGLEFLIYFQGNSAPDKSGLPSDRFSAERTGGSVSTLTIQRTQQEDSAVYLCASSSDDRQPQHFGDGTRLSIL.

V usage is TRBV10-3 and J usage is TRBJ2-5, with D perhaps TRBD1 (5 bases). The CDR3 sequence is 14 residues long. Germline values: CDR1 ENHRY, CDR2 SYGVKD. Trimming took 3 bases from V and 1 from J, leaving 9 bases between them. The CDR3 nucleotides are TGTGCCATCAGTGACAGGGCCCTCCAAGAGACCCAGTACTTC. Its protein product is CAISDRALQETQYF.

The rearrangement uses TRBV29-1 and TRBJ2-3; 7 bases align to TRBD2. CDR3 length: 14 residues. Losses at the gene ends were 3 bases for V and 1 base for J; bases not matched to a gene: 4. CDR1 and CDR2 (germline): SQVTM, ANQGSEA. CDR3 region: CSVDLRGGTDTQYF. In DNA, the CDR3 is TGCAGCGTTGATCTTCGGGGGGGCACAGATACGCAGTATTTT.

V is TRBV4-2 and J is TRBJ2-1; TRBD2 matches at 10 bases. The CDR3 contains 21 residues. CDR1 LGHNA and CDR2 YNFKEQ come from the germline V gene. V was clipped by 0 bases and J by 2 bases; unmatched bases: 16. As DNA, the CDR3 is TGTGCCAGCAGCCAAGATCAACTGTCGCTAGCGGGAGAATTAACCTACAATGAGCAGTTCTTC. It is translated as CASSQDQLSLAGELTYNEQFF.

The CDR3 nucleotides are TGTGCCAGCAGCACTCTCAGAGCGGGGGCCCACAATTGTCTAGCCAAAAACATTCAGTACTTC. Amino acid sequence: CASSTLRAGAHNCLAKNIQYF. The J gene is TRBJ2-4, the V gene TRBV21-1; the D call in the table, TRBD2, was not verified against the DNA. TRBV21-1 is flagged as a pseudogene. CDR3 length: 21 amino acids.

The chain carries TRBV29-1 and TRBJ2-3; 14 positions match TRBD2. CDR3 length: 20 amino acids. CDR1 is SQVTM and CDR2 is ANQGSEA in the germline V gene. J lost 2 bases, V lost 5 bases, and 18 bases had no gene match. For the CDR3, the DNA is TGCAGCGTTAACATACGGGACAGGGGACTAGCGGGAGAGGTCACAGATACGCAGTATTTT. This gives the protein CSVNIRDRGLAGEVTDTQYF.

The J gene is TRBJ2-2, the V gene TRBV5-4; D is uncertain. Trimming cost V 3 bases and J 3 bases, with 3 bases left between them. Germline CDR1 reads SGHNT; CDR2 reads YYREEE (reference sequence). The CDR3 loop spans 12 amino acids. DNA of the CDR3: TGTGCCAGCAGCTCGTACACCGGGGAGCTGTTTTTT. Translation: CASSSYTGELFF.

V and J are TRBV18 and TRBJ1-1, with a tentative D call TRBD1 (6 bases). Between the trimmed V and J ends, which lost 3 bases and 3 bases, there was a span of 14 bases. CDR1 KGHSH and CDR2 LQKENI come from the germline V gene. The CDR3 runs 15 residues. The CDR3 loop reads CASSPKTGSDTEAFF. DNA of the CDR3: TGTGCCAGCTCACCTAAGACAGGTTCCGACACTGAAGCTTTCTTT.

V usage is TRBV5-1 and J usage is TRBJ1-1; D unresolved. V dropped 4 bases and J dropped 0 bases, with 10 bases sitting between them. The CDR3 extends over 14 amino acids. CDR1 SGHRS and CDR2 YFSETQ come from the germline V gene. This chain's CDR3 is CASSPGRVNTEAFF. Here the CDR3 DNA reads TGCGCCAGCAGCCCGGGGAGGGTGAACACTGAAGCTTTCTTT.

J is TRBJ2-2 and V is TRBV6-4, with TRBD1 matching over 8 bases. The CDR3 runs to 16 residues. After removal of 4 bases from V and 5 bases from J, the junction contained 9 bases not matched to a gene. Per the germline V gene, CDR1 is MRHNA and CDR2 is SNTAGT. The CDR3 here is CASSARTGKETGELFF. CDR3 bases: TGTGCCAGCAGTGCCCGGACAGGGAAAGAAACCGGGGAGCTGTTTTTT.

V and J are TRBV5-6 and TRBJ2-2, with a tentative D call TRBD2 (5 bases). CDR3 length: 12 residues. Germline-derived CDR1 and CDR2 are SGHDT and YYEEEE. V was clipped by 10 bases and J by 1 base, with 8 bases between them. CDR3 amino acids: CASAGNTGELFF. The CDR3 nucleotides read TGTGCCTCCGCGGGGAACACCGGGGAGCTGTTTTTT.

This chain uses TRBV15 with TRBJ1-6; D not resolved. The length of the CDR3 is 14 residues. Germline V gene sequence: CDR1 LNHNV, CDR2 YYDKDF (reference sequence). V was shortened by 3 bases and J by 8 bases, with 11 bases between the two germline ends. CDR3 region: CATSRKGTDSPLHF. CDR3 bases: TGTGCCACCAGCAGGAAGGGTACGGATTCACCCCTCCACTTT.

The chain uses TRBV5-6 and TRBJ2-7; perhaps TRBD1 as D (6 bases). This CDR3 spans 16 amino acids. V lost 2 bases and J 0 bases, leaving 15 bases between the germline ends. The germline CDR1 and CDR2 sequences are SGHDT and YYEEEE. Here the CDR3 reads CASSLYRELTSYEQYF. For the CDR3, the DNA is TGTGCCAGCAGCTTATACAGGGAGCTGACCTCCTACGAGCAGTACTTC.

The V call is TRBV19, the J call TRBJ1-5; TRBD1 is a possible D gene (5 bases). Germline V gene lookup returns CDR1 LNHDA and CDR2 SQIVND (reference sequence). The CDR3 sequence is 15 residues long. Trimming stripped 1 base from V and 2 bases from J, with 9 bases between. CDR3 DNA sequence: TGTGCCAGTAGTATAGGGGTAGGGGGCAATCAGCCCCAGCATTTT. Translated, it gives CASSIGVGGNQPQHF.

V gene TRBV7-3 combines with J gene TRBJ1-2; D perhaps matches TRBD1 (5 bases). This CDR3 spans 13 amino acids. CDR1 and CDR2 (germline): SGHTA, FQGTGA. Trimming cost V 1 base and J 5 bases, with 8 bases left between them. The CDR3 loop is CASSLKAGYGYTF. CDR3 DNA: TGTGCCAGCAGCTTAAAGGCAGGGTATGGCTACACCTTC.

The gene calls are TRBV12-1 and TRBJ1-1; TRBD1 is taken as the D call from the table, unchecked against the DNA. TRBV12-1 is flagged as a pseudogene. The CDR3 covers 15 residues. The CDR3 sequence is CASSTPTGADTEAFF. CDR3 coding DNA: TGTGCCAGCAGCACCCCGACAGGGGCGGACACTGAAGCTTTCTTT.

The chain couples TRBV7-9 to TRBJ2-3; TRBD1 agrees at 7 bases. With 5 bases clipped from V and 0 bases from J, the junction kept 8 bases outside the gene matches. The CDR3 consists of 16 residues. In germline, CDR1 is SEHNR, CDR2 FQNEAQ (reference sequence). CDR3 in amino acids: CASSPSRDSSTDTQYF. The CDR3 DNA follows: TGTGCCAGCAGCCCCTCCCGGGACAGTAGCACAGATACGCAGTATTTT.

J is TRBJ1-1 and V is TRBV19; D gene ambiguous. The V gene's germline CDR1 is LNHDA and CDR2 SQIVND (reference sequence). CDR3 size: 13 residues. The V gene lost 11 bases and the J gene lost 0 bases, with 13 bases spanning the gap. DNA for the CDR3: TGTGCCGGAAAGGGAGATTTGAACACTGAAGCTTTCTTT. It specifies CAGKGDLNTEAFF.

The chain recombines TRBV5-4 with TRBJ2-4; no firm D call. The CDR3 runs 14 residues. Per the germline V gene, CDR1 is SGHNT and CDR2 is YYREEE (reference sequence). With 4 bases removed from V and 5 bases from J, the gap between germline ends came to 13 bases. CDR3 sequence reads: CASSPAQDQNIQYF. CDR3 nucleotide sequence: TGTGCCAGCAGCCCGGCCCAGGACCAAAACATTCAGTACTTC.

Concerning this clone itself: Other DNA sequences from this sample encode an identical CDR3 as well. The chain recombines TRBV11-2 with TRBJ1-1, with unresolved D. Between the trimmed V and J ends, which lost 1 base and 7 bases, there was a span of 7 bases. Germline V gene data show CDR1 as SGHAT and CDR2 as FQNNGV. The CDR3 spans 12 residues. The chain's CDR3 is CASSLGLGEAFF. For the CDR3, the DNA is TGTGCCAGCAGCTTAGGGCTTGGTGAAGCTTTCTTT.

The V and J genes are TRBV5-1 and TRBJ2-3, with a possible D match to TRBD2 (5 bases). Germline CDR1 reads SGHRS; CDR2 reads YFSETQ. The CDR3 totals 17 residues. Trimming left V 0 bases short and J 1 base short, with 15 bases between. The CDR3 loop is CASSLAGLALGTDTQYF. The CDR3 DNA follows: TGCGCCAGCAGCTTGGCCGGACTCGCCTTAGGCACAGATACGCAGTATTTT.

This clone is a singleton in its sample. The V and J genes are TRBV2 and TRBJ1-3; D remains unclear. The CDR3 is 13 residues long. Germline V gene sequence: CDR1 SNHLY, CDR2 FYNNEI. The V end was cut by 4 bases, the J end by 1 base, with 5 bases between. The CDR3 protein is CASSVTSGNTIYF. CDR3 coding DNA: TGTGCCAGCAGTGTAACTTCTGGAAACACCATATATTTT.

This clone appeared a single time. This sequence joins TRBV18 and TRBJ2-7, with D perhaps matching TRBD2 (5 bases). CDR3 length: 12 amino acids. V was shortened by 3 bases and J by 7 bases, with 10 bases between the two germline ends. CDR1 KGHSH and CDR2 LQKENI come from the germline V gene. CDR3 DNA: TGTGCCAGCTCACCGGAGGTTCGGGAGCAGTACTTC. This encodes CASSPEVREQYF.

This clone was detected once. This chain's CDR3 is CASSIEDPYGYTF. The CDR3 DNA reads TGTGCCAGTAGTATAGAAGACCCCTATGGCTACACCTTC. The chain is built from TRBV19 and TRBJ1-2; no clear D. The CDR3 totals 13 residues. V was clipped by 0 bases and J by 4 bases, with 6 bases between them. Per the germline V gene, CDR1 is LNHDA and CDR2 is SQIVND (reference sequence).

CDR3 residues: CASNLDRYSYEQYF. Here the CDR3 DNA reads TGTGCCAGCAACTTAGACCGATACTCCTACGAGCAGTACTTC. J is TRBJ2-7 and V is TRBV2; D remains unclear. The CDR3 covers 14 residues. V was cut by 7 bases and J by 0 bases, with 13 bases left in between. Germline assignment: CDR1 SNHLY and CDR2 FYNNEI. Variable domain in full (rest from reference TRBV2 and TRBJ2-7): EPEVTQTPSHQVTQMGQEVILRCVPISNHLYFYWYRQILGQKVEFLVSFYNNEISEKSEIFDDQFSVERPDGSNFTLKIRSTKLEDSAMYFCASNLDRYSYEQYFGPGTRLTVT.

The CDR3 loop is CASSLPPAGEQFF. The CDR3 bases are TGTGCCAGCAGCTTACCCCCGGCCGGTGAGCAGTTCTTC. V is TRBV11-2 and J is TRBJ2-1; D is unresolved. Trimming took 2 bases from V and 9 from J, leaving 11 bases between them. The CDR3 runs 13 residues. In germline, CDR1 is SGHAT, CDR2 FQNNGV.

CDR3 DNA: TGTGCCAGCAGCCCTCCCCGGAGGGACAAACTGTTTTTT. It is translated as CASSPPRRDKLFF. The chain has TRBV6-1 and TRBJ1-4; D may be TRBD1 (5 bases). Looked up from germline, CDR1 is MNHNS and CDR2 is SASEGT. Trimming shortened V by 6 bases and J by 11 bases, and 16 bases separated the two germline ends. CDR3 length: 13 residues.

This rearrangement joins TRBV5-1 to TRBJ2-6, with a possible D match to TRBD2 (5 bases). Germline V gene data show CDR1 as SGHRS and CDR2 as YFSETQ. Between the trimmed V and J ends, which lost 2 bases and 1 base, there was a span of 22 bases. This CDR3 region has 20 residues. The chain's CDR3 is CASSLRVLGLPNSGANVLTF. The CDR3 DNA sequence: TGCGCCAGCAGCTTAAGGGTTTTAGGACTTCCAAATTCTGGGGCCAACGTCCTGACTTTC.

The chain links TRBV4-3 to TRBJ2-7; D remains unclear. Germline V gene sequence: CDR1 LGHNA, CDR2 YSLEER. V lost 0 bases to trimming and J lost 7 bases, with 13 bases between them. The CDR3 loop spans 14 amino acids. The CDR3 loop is CASSQELGIGEQYF. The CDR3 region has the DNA TGCGCCAGCAGCCAAGAGTTGGGGATAGGGGAGCAGTACTTC.

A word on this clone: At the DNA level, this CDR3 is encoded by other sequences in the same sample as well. As DNA, the CDR3 is TGTGCCAGCAGTTACTCAGGCGGGGAGACCCAGTACTTC. Protein sequence: CASSYSGGETQYF. The chain recombines TRBV6-5 with TRBJ2-5, with a tentative D call TRBD2 (5 bases). The CDR3 covers 13 residues. Germline V gene sequence: CDR1 MNHEY, CDR2 SVGAGI. V was pared by 0 bases and J by 5 bases, with 7 bases between.

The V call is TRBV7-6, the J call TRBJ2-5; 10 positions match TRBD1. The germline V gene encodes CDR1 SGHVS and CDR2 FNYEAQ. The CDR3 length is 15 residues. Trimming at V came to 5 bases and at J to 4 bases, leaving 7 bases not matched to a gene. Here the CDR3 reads CASSPSGQGGETQYF. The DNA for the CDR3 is TGTGCCAGCAGCCCCAGCGGACAGGGGGGAGAGACCCAGTACTTC.